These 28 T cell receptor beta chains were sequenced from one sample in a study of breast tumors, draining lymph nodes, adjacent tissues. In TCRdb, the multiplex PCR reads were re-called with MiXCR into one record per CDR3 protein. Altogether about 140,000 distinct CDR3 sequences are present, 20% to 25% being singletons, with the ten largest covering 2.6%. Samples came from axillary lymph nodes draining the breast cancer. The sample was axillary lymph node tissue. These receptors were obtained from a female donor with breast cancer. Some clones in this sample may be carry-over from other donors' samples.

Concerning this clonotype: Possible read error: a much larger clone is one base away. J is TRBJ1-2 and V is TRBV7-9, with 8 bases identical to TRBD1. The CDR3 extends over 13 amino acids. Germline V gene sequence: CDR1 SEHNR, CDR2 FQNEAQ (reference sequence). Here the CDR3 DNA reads TGTGCCAGCAGCCCGGGGACAGGCTATGGCTACGCCTTC. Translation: CASSPGTGYGYAF.

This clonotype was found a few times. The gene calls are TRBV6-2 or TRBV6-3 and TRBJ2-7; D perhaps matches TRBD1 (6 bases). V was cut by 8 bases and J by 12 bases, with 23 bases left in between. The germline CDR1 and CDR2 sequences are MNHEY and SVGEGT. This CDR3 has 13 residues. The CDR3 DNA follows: TGTGCCAGCTCGACTGCCGGGACATCCTCCCCGTACTTC. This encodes CASSTAGTSSPYF.

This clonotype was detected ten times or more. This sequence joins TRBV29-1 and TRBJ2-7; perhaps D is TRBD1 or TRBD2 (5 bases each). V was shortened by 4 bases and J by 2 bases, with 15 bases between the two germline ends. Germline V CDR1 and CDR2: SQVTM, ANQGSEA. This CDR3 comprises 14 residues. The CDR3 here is CSVGIGARAYEQYF. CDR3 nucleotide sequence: TGCAGCGTTGGGATCGGGGCCAGGGCCTACGAGCAGTACTTC.

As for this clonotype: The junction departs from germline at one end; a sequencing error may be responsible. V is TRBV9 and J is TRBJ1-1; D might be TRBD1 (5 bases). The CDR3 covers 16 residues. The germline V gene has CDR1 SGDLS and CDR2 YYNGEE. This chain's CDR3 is CASSVGQGLMNTEAFF. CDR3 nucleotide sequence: TGTGCCAGCAGCGTAGGGCAGGGCCTAATGAACACTGAAGCCTTCTTT.

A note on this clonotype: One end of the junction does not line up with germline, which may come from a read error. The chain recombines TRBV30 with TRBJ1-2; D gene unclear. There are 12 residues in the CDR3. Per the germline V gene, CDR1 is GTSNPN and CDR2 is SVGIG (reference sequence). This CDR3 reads CAWKSGPRDPFF. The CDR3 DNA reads TGTGCCTGGAAGTCGGGCCCCCGGGATCCTTTCTTC.

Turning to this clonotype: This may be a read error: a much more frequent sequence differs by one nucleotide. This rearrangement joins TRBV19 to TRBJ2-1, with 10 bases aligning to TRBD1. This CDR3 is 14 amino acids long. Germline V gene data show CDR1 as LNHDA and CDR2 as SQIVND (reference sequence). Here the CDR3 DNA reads TGTGCCAGTAGGCCGGGACAGGGGTGGAATGAGCAGTCCTTC. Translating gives CASRPGQGWNEQSF.

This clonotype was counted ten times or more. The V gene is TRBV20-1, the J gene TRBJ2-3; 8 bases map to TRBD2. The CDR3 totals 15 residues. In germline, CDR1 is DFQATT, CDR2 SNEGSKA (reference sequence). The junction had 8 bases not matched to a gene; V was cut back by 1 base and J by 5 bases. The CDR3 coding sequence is TGCAGTGCTAGAGGATTGGGACTAGATCAAGATACGCAGTATTTT. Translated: CSARGLGLDQDTQYF.

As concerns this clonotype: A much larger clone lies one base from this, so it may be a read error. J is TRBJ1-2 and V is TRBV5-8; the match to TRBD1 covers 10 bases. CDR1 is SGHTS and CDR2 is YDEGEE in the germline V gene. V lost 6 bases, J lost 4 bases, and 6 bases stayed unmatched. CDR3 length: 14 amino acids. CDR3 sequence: CASISDRGVYGYTF. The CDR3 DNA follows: TGTGCCAGCATCTCGGACAGGGGGGTCTATGGCTACACCTTC.

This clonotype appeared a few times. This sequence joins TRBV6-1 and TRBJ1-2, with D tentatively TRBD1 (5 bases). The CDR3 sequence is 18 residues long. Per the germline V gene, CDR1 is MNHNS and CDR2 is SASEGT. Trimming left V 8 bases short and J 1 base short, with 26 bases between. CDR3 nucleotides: TGTGCCAGCCCCAGGCCAGGGTTTTCTTGGGGTTTTAACTATGGCTACACCTTC. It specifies CASPRPGFSWGFNYGYTF.

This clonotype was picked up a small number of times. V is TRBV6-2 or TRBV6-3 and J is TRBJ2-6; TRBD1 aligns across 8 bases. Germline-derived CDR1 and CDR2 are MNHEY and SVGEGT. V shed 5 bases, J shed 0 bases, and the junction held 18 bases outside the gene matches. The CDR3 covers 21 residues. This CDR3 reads CASSTGQGRDWLNSGANVLTF. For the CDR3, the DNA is TGTGCCAGCAGTACCGGACAGGGAAGGGACTGGCTAAACTCTGGGGCCAACGTCCTGACTTTC.

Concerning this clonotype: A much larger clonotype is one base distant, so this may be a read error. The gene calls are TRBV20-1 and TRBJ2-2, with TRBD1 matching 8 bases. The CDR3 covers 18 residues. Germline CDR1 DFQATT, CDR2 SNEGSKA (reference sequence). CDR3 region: CSARVGSRGPTNTGELSF. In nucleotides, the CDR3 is TGCAGTGCTAGAGTCGGGTCCAGGGGGCCCACGAACACCGGGGAGCTGTCTTTT.

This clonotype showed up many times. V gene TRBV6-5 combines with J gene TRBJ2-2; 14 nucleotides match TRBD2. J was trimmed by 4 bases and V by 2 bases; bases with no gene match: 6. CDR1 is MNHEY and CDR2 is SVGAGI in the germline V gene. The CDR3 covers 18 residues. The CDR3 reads CASSYHPTSGRVTGELFF. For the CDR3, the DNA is TGTGCCAGCAGTTACCACCCGACTAGCGGGAGGGTCACCGGGGAGCTGTTTTTT.

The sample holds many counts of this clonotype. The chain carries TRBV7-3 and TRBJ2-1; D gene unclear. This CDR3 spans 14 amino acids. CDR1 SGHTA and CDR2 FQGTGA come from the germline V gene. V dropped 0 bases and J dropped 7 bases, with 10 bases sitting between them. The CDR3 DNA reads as TGTGCCAGCAGCTTAACTCCATTGGGGAATGAGCAGTTCTTC. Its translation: CASSLTPLGNEQFF.

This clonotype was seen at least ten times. DNA of the CDR3: TGTGCCAGTACGGGATCCCTTCAAGAGACCCAGTACTTC. Protein sequence: CASTGSLQETQYF. The J gene is TRBJ2-5, the V gene TRBV19, with a tentative D call TRBD2 (5 bases). The germline V gene has CDR1 LNHDA and CDR2 SQIVND (reference sequence). CDR3 length equals 13 residues. V lost 7 bases and J 2 bases, leaving 11 bases between the germline ends. Filled out from reference TRBV19 and TRBJ2-5, the complete variable domain reads DGGITQSPKYLFRKEGQNVTLSCEQNLNHDAMYWYRQDPGQGLRLIYYSQIVNDFQKGDIAEGYSVSREKKESFPLTVTSAQKNPTAFYLCASTGSLQETQYFGPGTRLLVL.

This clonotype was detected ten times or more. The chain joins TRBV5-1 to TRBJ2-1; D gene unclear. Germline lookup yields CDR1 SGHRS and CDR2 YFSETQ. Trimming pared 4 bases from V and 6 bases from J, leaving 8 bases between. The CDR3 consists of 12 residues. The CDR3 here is CASSSRFNEQFF. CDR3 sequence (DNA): TGCGCCAGCAGCAGTAGGTTCAATGAGCAGTTCTTC.

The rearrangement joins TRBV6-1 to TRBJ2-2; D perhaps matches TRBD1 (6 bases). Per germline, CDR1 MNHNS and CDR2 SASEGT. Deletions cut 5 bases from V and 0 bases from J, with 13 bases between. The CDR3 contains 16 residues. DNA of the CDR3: TGTGCCAGCAGTCGAGAACAGGGATCGAACACCGGGGAGCTGTTTTTT. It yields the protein CASSREQGSNTGELFF.

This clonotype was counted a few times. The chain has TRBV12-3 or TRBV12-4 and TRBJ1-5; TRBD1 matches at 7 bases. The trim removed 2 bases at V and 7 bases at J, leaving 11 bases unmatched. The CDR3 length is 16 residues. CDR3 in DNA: TGTGCCAGCAGTTTAAACCAAGGGGGCGCGGGACAGCCCCAGCATTTT. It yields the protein CASSLNQGGAGQPQHF.

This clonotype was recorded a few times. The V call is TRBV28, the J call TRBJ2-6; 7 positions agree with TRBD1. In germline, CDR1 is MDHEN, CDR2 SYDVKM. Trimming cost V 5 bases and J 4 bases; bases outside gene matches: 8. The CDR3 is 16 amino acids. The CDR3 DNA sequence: TGTGCCAGCAGTATCGTTACAGGGGCCGGGGCCAACGTCCTGACTTTC. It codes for CASSIVTGAGANVLTF.

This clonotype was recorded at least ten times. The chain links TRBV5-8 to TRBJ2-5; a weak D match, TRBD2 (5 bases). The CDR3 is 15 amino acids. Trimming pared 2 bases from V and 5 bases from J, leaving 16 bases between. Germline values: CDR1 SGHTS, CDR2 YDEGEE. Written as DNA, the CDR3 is TGTGCCAGCAGCTTCGCTAAACTAGACCCTGAGACCCAGTACTTC. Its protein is CASSFAKLDPETQYF.

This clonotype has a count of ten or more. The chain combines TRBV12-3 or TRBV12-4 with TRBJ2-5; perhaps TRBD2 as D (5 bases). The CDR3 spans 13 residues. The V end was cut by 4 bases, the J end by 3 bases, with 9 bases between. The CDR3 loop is CASSSAVEETQYF. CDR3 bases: TGTGCCAGCAGTTCAGCGGTGGAAGAGACCCAGTACTTC.

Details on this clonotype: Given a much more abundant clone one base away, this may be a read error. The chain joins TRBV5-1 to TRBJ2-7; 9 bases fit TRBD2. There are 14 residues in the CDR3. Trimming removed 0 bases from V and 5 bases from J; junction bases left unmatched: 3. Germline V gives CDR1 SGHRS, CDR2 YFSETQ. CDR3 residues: CASSLEREVDEQYF. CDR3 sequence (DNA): TGCGCCAGCAGCTTGGAGCGGGAGGTTGACGAGCAGTACTTC.

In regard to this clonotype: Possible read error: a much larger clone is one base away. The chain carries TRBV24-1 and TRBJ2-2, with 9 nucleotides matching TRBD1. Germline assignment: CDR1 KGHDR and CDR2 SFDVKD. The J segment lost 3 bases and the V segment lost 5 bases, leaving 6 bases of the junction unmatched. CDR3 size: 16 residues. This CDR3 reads CATSGPRTGDTGELFF. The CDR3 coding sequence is TGTGCCACCAGTGGTCCGCGGACAGGGGACACCGGGGAGCTGTTTTTT.

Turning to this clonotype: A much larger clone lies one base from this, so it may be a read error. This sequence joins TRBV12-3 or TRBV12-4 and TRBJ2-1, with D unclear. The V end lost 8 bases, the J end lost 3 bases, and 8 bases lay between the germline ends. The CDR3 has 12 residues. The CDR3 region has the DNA TGTGCCAGCGGTACTTACTACAATGAGCAGTTCTTC. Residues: CASGTYYNEQFF.

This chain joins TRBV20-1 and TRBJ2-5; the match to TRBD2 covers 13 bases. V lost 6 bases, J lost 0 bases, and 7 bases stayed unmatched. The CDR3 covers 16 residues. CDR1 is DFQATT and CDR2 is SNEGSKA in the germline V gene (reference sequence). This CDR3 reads CSANRGLAGNQETQYF. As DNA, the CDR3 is TGCAGTGCCAACCGGGGACTAGCGGGAAACCAAGAGACCCAGTACTTC.

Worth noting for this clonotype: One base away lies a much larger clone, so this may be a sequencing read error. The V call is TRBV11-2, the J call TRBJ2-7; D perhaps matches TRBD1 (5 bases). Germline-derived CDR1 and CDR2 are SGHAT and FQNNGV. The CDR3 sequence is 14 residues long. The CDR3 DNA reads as TGTGCCAGCAGCTTATTAGGGGCCAGTTTTGAGCGGTACTTC. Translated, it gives CASSLLGASFERYF. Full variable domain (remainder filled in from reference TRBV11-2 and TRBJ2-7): EAGVAQSPRYKIIEKRQSVAFWCNPISGHATLYWYQQILGQGPKLLIQFQNNGVVDDSQLPKDRFSAERLKGVDSTLKIQPAKLEDSAVYLCASSLLGASFERYFGPGTRLTVT.

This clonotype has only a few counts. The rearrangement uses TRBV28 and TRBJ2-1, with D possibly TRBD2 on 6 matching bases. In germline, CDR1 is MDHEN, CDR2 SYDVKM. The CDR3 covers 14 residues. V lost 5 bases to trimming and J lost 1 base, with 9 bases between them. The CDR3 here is CASSRGLSYNEQFF. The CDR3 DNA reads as TGTGCCAGCAGTCGTGGACTATCCTACAATGAGCAGTTCTTC.

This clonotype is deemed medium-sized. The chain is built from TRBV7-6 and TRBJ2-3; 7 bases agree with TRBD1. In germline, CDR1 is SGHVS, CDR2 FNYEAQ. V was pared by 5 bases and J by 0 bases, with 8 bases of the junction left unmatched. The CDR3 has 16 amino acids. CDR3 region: CASSPRGQLSTDTQYF. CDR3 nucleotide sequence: TGTGCCAGCAGCCCACGGGGACAGCTAAGCACAGATACGCAGTATTTT.

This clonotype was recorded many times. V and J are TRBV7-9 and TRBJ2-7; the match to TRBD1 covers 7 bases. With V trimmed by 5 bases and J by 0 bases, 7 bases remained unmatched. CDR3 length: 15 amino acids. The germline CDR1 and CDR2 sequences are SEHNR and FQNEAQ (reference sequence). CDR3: CASSKGQSFSYEQYF. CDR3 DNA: TGTGCCAGCAGCAAGGGACAGAGCTTCTCCTACGAGCAGTACTTC.